Each of the 21 T cell receptor beta chains below was sequenced from the same sample in a study of T cells in Graves' hyperthyroidism and ophthalmopathy. Amplification of TCR beta CDR3 regions was performed using RNA transcripts as template. The TCR CDR3 was amplified in a first-round RT-PCR using the HTBI primer set. Using its own MiXCR run on the multiplex PCR reads, TCRdb lists one record per CDR3 protein. The sample includes about 380,000 distinct CDR3 sequences, roughly 14% of them seen just once. Sequencing was done on a sample of blood. These receptors were collected from a man aged 25-45 years with Graves' hyperthyroidism that later progressed to Graves' ophthalmopathy.

V usage is TRBV9 and J usage is TRBJ2-3, with D possibly TRBD2 on 5 matching bases. The germline gives CDR1 SGDLS, CDR2 YYNGEE. CDR3 length: 16 amino acids. V lost 1 base, J lost 4 bases, and 16 bases lay in between. As DNA, the CDR3 is TGTGCCAGCAGCGTACTAGGAGGCGAGTTACCAGATACGCAGTATTTT. Protein sequence: CASSVLGGELPDTQYF.

This clonotype was seen many times. V usage is TRBV9 and J usage is TRBJ2-7; 9 nucleotides align to TRBD1. The CDR3 spans 15 residues. Trimming at V came to 0 bases and at J to 3 bases, leaving 4 bases not matched to a gene. CDR1 and CDR2 (germline): SGDLS, YYNGEE. The CDR3 reads CASSVVGDRVYEQYF. In DNA form, the CDR3 reads TGTGCCAGCAGCGTAGTGGGGGACAGGGTCTACGAGCAGTACTTC.

This chain uses TRBV7-6 with TRBJ2-3; either TRBD1 or TRBD2 may fit D (5 bases each). CDR1 and CDR2 from the germline V gene are SGHVS and FNYEAQ. Trimming removed 5 bases from V and 0 bases from J, with 15 bases in between. This CDR3 contains 16 residues. The CDR3: CASSPGPTSSTDTQYF. The CDR3 DNA sequence: TGTGCCAGCAGCCCGGGACCGACTTCTAGCACAGATACGCAGTATTTT.

This clonotype was seen ten or more times. The genes are TRBV28 and TRBJ1-1; 10 bases fit TRBD1. CDR1 and CDR2 from the germline V gene are MDHEN and SYDVKM. Germline trimming cut 2 bases from V and 4 bases from J; bases unmatched to any gene: 4. The length of the CDR3 is 15 residues. The CDR3 here is CASSLGTGVGTEAFF. The CDR3 DNA reads TGTGCCAGCAGTTTAGGGACAGGGGTGGGCACTGAAGCTTTCTTT.

This clonotype was recorded a few times. This sequence may be a read error, since a much larger clone differs from it by one base. The rearrangement joins TRBV12-3 or TRBV12-4 to TRBJ2-3, with D maybe TRBD2 (6 bases). The CDR3 covers 18 residues. CDR3 in DNA: TGTGCCAGCACCTTTACGATCCCGGGCGTTACTAGCACAGATACGCGGTATTTT. Amino acids: CASTFTIPGVTSTDTRYF.

This clonotype was seen a few times. The V call is TRBV12-3 or TRBV12-4, the J call TRBJ2-5; maybe TRBD1 (6 bases). The ends were cut back, 4 bases at V and 5 bases at J, with 14 bases in the middle. This CDR3 is built from 14 residues. CDR3 loop: CASSSQGIGETQYF. In DNA, the CDR3 is TGTGCCAGCAGTTCCCAGGGGATAGGGGAGACCCAGTACTTC.

This clonotype was counted at least ten times. The chain employs TRBV9 and TRBJ1-4, with TRBD1 matching over 8 bases. The V segment lost 2 bases and the J segment 4 bases; nucleotides outside the gene matches: 7. This CDR3 contains 16 residues. The germline CDR1 and CDR2 sequences are SGDLS and YYNGEE. Written as DNA, the CDR3 is TGTGCCAGCAGCGTTGGGACAGGAGAGGTTAATGAAAAACTGTTTTTT. It yields the protein CASSVGTGEVNEKLFF. Full variable domain (missing parts from reference TRBV9 and TRBJ1-4): DSGVTQTPKHLITATGQRVTLRCSPRSGDLSVYWYQQSLDQGLQFLIQYYNGEERAKGNILERFSAQQFPDLHSELNLSSLELGDSALYFCASSVGTGEVNEKLFFGSGTQLSVL.

Here the CDR3 DNA reads TGTGCCAGCAGCCTGGGGGGCCATACGCGGAGAACTAATGAAAAACTGTTTTTT. As protein: CASSLGGHTRRTNEKLFF. The J gene is TRBJ1-4, the V gene TRBV7-9, with D possibly TRBD1 on 6 matching bases. The CDR3 covers 18 residues. Germline CDR1 and CDR2: SEHNR and FQNEAQ (reference sequence). The V and J ends lost 5 bases and 1 base respectively, with 20 bases between them. Full variable domain (missing parts from reference TRBV7-9 and TRBJ1-4): DTGVSQNPRHKITKRGQNVTFRCDPISEHNRLYWYRQTLGQGPEFLTYFQNEAQLEKSRLLSDRFSAERPKGSFSTLEIQRTEQGDSAMYLCASSLGGHTRRTNEKLFFGSGTQLSVL.

The chain joins TRBV16 to TRBJ1-1; maybe TRBD1 (5 bases). The length of the CDR3 is 15 residues. In germline, CDR1 is KGHSY, CDR2 FQNENV. Trimming shortened V by 5 bases and J by 7 bases, and 20 bases separated the two germline ends. CDR3 in DNA: TGTGCCAGCAGCTCATGGCGGGGGGGAAAGGGTGAAGCTTTCTTT. It codes for CASSSWRGGKGEAFF.

In its sample, this clonotype was seen a few times. V usage is TRBV6-5 and J usage is TRBJ2-1; the D gene is possibly TRBD2 (5 bases). V lost 7 bases and J lost 6, with 13 bases in between. This CDR3 is built from 13 residues. Germline-derived CDR1 and CDR2 are MNHEY and SVGAGI. The CDR3 DNA is TGTGCCAGCACTAAGCGGCAAACCAATGAGCAGTTCTTC. Encoded protein: CASTKRQTNEQFF.

The sample holds a few counts of this clonotype. The chain joins TRBV3-1 to TRBJ2-3; 7 positions agree with TRBD2. The junction had 7 bases not matched to a gene; V was cut back by 1 base and J by 3 bases. CDR1 and CDR2 from the germline V gene are LGHDT and YNNKEL (reference sequence). The length of the CDR3 is 16 residues. The CDR3 protein is CASSQGASGTTDTQYF. The CDR3 nucleotides are TGTGCCAGCAGCCAAGGGGCTAGCGGAACTACAGATACGCAGTATTTT.

This clonotype occurred many times. The J gene is TRBJ1-1, the V gene TRBV10-3; TRBD1 matches 9 bases. J was trimmed by 1 base and V by 6 bases; bases with no gene match: 3. The germline V gene encodes CDR1 ENHRY and CDR2 SYGVKD. The CDR3 runs to 14 residues. CDR3 sequence: CAISPGQGNTEAFF. The CDR3 coding sequence is TGTGCCATCAGCCCGGGACAGGGGAACACTGAAGCTTTCTTT.

This sequence joins TRBV4-1 and TRBJ1-1; D might be TRBD1 (6 bases). The germline V and J ends were trimmed by 0 bases and 1 base, with 9 bases remaining between them. The CDR3 is 15 amino acids. Germline CDR1 reads MGHRA; CDR2 reads YSYEKL. CDR3 protein: CASSQERGRNTEAFF. The CDR3 DNA is TGCGCCAGCAGCCAAGAACGGGGGCGGAACACTGAAGCTTTCTTT.

The table lists this clonotype with many counts. The chain carries TRBV3-1 and TRBJ1-4, with 9 bases aligning to TRBD1. V lost 4 bases to trimming and J lost 5 bases; unmatched junction nucleotides: 5. CDR3 length equals 15 residues. Germline-derived CDR1 and CDR2 are LGHDT and YNNKEL (reference sequence). CDR3 amino acids: CASSRTGAENEKLFF. In DNA form, the CDR3 reads TGTGCCAGCAGCCGGACAGGGGCGGAAAATGAAAAACTGTTTTTT.

The chain couples TRBV29-1 to TRBJ2-5; D is uncertain. From germline, CDR1 is SQVTM and CDR2 ANQGSEA. This CDR3 spans 12 amino acids. With 4 bases removed from V and 2 bases from J, the gap between germline ends came to 8 bases. The CDR3 DNA reads as TGCAGCGTTGGATATGGGCAAGAGACCCAGTACTTC. Encoded protein: CSVGYGQETQYF.

The table lists this clonotype with many counts. J is TRBJ1-5 and V is TRBV2, with D tentatively TRBD1 (5 bases). The V gene's germline CDR1 is SNHLY and CDR2 FYNNEI. This CDR3 is built from 14 residues. Trimming stripped 8 bases from V and 3 bases from J, with 14 bases between. The DNA for the CDR3 is TGTGCCAGCGATTCCAGGGCCTCCAATCAGCCCCAGCATTTT. This codes for CASDSRASNQPQHF.

This clonotype was picked up many times. The chain couples TRBV30 to TRBJ2-4; weak D call: TRBD2 (6 bases). Trimming removed 2 bases at V and 0 bases at J, with 11 bases between. CDR1 and CDR2 from the germline V gene are GTSNPN and SVGIG (reference sequence). The CDR3 is 15 residues long. The CDR3 DNA reads as TGTGCCTGGAGTTGGATCGGGAGAGCCAAAAACATTCAGTACTTC. Its protein is CAWSWIGRAKNIQYF.

This clonotype was picked up a small number of times. The chain links TRBV15 to TRBJ1-5; 7 nucleotides match TRBD1. From germline, CDR1 is LNHNV and CDR2 YYDKDF (reference sequence). CDR3 length equals 14 residues. V lost 0 bases to trimming and J lost 7 bases; unmatched junction nucleotides: 3. CDR3 in DNA: TGTGCCACCAGCAGAGACCAGGGGGGCCAGCCCCAGCATTTT. Translating gives CATSRDQGGQPQHF.

The V gene is TRBV4-1, the J gene TRBJ2-1; D is ambiguous. Germline V CDR1 and CDR2: MGHRA, YSYEKL. Trimming shortened V by 1 base and J by 10 bases, and 11 bases separated the two germline ends. CDR3 length: 13 amino acids. The CDR3 DNA sequence: TGCGCCAGCAGCCAAGTTAGGGCTAGGGAGCAGTTCTTC. Amino acids: CASSQVRAREQFF.

This clonotype was seen a handful of times. The chain couples TRBV6-1 to TRBJ1-2; D not resolved. There are 13 residues in the CDR3. Trimming cost V 7 bases and J 4 bases, with 13 bases left between them. From germline, CDR1 is MNHNS and CDR2 SASEGT. The chain's CDR3 is CASNITPSYGYTF. DNA for the CDR3: TGTGCCAGCAATATCACCCCGAGCTATGGCTACACCTTC.

There are many counts of this clonotype. V and J are TRBV6-1 and TRBJ1-1; D ambiguous. CDR1 and CDR2 (germline): MNHNS, SASEGT. The V gene lost 6 bases and the J gene lost 0 bases, with 8 bases spanning the gap. This CDR3 has 13 amino acids. DNA for the CDR3: TGTGCCAGCAGACGGACGGTGAACACTGAAGCTTTCTTT. It codes for CASRRTVNTEAFF.